This entry describes one T cell receptor (beta chain). These data originate in a study of monozygotic twins with inflammatory bowel disease. Each donor had 2.5 ml of blood drawn. The CDR3 has 16 residues. CDR1 is KGHSH and CDR2 is LQKENI in the germline V gene. One entry per CDR3 protein, without DNA, is what TCRdb gives after re-calling the 5' RACE reads. This specimen shows 150,000 to 200,000 distinct CDR3 sequences; the ten leading clones hold over 2.5%. The V call is TRBV18, the J call TRBJ2-3; TCRdb picks TRBD2, but there is no DNA to check that call. The specimen was blood. This TCR was sampled from a human donor with ulcerative colitis or Crohn's disease, or a healthy co-twin of an affected twin (not recorded which). The CDR3 sequence is CASSPTRGSRTDTQYF.